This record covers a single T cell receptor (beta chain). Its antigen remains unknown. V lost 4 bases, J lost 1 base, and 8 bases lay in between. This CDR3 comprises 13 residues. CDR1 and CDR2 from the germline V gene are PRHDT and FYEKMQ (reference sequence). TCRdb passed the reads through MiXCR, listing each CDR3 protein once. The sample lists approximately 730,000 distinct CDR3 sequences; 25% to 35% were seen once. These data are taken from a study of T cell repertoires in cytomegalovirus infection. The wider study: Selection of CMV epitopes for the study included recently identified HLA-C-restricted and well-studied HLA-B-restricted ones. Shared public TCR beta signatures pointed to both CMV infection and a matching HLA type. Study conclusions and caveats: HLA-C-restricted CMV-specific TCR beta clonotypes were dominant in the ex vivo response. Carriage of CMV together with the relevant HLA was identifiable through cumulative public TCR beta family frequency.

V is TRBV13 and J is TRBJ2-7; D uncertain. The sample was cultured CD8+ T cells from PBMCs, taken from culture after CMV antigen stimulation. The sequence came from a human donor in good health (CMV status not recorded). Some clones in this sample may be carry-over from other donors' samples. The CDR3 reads CASSSFGSYEQYF. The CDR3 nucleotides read TGTGCCAGCAGCTCGTTCGGGTCCTACGAGCAGTACTTC.